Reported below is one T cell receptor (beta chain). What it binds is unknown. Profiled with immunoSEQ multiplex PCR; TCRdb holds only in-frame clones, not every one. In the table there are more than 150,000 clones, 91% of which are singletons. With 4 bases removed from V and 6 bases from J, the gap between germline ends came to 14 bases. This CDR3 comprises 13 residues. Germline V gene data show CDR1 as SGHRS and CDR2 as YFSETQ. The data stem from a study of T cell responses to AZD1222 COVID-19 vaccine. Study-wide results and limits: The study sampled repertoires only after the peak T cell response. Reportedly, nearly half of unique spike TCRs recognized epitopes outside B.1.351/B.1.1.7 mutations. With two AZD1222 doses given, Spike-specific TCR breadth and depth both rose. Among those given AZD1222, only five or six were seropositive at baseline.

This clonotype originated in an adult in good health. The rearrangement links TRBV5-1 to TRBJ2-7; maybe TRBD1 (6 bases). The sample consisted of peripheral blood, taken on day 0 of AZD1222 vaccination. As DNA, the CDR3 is TGCGCCAGCAGCGGACCTAGGACAGTCGAGCAGTACTTC. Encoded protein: CASSGPRTVEQYF.